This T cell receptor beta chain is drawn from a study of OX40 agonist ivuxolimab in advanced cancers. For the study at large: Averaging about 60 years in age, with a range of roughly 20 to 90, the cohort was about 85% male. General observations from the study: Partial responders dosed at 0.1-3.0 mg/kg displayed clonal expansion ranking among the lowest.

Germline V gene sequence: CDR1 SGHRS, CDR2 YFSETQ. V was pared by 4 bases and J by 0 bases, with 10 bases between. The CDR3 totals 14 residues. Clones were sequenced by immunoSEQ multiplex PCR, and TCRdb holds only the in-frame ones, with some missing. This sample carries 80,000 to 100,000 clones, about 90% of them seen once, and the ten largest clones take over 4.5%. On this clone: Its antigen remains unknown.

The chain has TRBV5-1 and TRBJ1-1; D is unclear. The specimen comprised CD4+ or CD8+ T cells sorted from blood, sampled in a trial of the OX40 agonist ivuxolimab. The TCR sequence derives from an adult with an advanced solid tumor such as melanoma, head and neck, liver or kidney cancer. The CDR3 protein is CASSQGSMNTEAFF. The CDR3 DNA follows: TGCGCCAGCAGCCAAGGGTCCATGAACACTGAAGCTTTCTTT.